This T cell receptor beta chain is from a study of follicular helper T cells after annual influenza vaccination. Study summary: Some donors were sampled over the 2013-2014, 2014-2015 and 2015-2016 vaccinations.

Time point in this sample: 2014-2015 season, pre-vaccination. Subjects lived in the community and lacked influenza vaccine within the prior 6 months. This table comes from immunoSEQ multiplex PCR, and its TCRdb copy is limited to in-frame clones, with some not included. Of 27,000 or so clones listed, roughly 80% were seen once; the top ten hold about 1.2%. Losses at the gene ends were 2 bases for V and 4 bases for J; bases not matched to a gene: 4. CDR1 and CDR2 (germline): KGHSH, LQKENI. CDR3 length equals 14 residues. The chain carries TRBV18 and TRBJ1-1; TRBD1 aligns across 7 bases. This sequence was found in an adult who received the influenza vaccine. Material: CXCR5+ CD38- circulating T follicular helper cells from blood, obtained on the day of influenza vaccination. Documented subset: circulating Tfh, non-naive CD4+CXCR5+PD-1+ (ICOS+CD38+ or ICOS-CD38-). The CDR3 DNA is TGTGCCAGCTCACCATCAGGGGGGAGCACTGAAGCTTTCTTT. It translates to CASSPSGGSTEAFF.